One sample yielded the 32 T cell receptor beta chains listed below, sequenced in a study of response to subunit inactivated influenza vaccine. TCRdb redid the calling of the RT-PCR reads with MiXCR, one entry per CDR3 protein. The sample contains 650,000 to 800,000 distinct CDR3 sequences, approximately 15% of which appear only once. The material sequenced was PBMCs from blood, taken 14 days before vaccination. The receptor set was obtained from a man aged 45 to 65 who received an inactivated influenza vaccine.

Many counts were recorded for this clonotype. This chain links TRBV6-7 with TRBJ2-3, with 13 positions matching TRBD2. TRBV6-7 is recorded as an ORF, its role being uncertain. The CDR3 loop spans 18 amino acids. With V trimmed by 5 bases and J by 0 bases, 8 bases remained unmatched. CDR3 sequence reads: CASSHGLAGATSTDTQYF. The CDR3 DNA follows: TGTGCCAGCAGTCACGGACTAGCGGGGGCTACTAGCACAGATACGCAGTATTTT.

The chain recombines TRBV20-1 with TRBJ2-2; D possibly uses TRBD1 or TRBD2 (6 bases each). This CDR3 contains 16 residues. Germline V gene lookup returns CDR1 DFQATT and CDR2 SNEGSKA (reference sequence). The germline V and J ends were trimmed by 6 bases and 5 bases, with 22 bases remaining between them. Here the CDR3 reads CSAGRYREVETGELFF. In DNA form, the CDR3 reads TGCAGTGCCGGGCGTTACAGGGAGGTAGAGACCGGGGAGCTGTTTTTT.

The chain uses TRBV12-3 or TRBV12-4 and TRBJ2-1, with D maybe TRBD1 (6 bases). With 0 bases removed from V and 7 bases from J, the gap between germline ends came to 22 bases. CDR3 length: 18 residues. The CDR3 DNA reads TGTGCCAGCAGTTTAGCCACAGGGATCGGGGCCCTGATTAATGAGCAGTTCTTC. Protein sequence: CASSLATGIGALINEQFF.

The chain recombines TRBV5-1 with TRBJ2-1, with unresolved D. The ends were cut back, 5 bases at V and 2 bases at J, with 11 bases in the middle. Germline V gives CDR1 SGHRS, CDR2 YFSETQ. CDR3 length: 14 residues. CDR3 sequence (DNA): TGCGCCAGCAGTCTCCCTTCTACCTACAATGAGCAGTTCTTC. Encoded protein: CASSLPSTYNEQFF.

This clonotype was detected ten times or more. The chain combines TRBV28 with TRBJ1-4; maybe TRBD1 (5 bases). CDR1 is MDHEN, CDR2 SYDVKM, per germline. With 6 bases removed from V and 0 bases from J, the gap between germline ends came to 8 bases. There are 14 residues in the CDR3. The CDR3 region is CASRPQATNEKLFF. CDR3 in DNA: TGTGCCAGCAGACCACAGGCAACTAATGAAAAACTGTTTTTT.

In this sample, this clonotype turned up a few times. The chain carries TRBV29-1 and TRBJ2-3, with 12 bases fitting TRBD1. The V segment lost 3 bases and the J segment 5 bases; nucleotides outside the gene matches: 6. Germline V CDR1 and CDR2: SQVTM, ANQGSEA. This CDR3 is 15 amino acids long. The CDR3 bases are TGCAGCGTTGACGGGACAGGGGGCGCCTTAGATACGCAGTATTTT. Its translation: CSVDGTGGALDTQYF.

This clonotype was seen ten or more times. This chain joins TRBV4-2 and TRBJ2-7; D is possibly TRBD2 (6 bases). Trimming shortened V by 0 bases and J by 5 bases, and 23 bases separated the two germline ends. Germline V gene data show CDR1 as LGHNA and CDR2 as YNFKEQ. This CDR3 is 18 amino acids long. The CDR3 sequence: CASSQDSFWRGLYNEQYF. The CDR3 coding sequence is TGTGCCAGCAGCCAAGACTCCTTCTGGAGGGGATTATACAACGAGCAGTACTTC.

V usage is TRBV4-2 and J usage is TRBJ2-7; 8 bases fit TRBD1. The trim removed 5 bases at V and 12 bases at J, leaving 12 bases unmatched. CDR3 length: 13 residues. Looked up from germline, CDR1 is LGHNA and CDR2 is YNFKEQ. The CDR3 spells CASSSRGLEERYF. CDR3 nucleotides: TGTGCCAGCAGCTCCAGGGGGCTAGAAGAGAGGTACTTC.

V gene TRBV7-9 combines with J gene TRBJ2-3; D possibly corresponds to TRBD2 (6 bases). With 9 bases removed from V and 5 bases from J, the gap between germline ends came to 12 bases. This CDR3 region has 12 residues. Germline assignment: CDR1 SEHNR and CDR2 FQNEAQ (reference sequence). The CDR3 is CARGTEGDTQYF. Here the CDR3 DNA reads TGTGCCAGAGGGACGGAGGGAGATACGCAGTATTTT.

This chain connects TRBV4-2 to TRBJ2-2; D perhaps matches TRBD2 (5 bases). Looked up from germline, CDR1 is LGHNA and CDR2 is YNFKEQ. The germline V and J ends were trimmed by 0 bases and 4 bases, with 9 bases remaining between them. The CDR3 is 15 amino acids. CDR3 in DNA: TGTGCCAGCAGCCAAGATATTGGAGGCACCGGGGAGCTGTTTTTT. This codes for CASSQDIGGTGELFF.

The table lists this clonotype with a few counts. The chain links TRBV6-2 or TRBV6-3 to TRBJ1-2; 9 nucleotides align to TRBD1. The CDR3 is 14 amino acids. Germline lookup yields CDR1 MNHEY and CDR2 SVGEGT. Trimming removed 5 bases from V and 4 bases from J; junction bases left unmatched: 5. The CDR3, as DNA: TGTGCCAGCAGTCGCCGGGACAGGGTCTATGGCTACACCTTC. Protein: CASSRRDRVYGYTF.

The chain carries TRBV7-2 and TRBJ2-7, with 8 bases that match TRBD1. This CDR3 has 16 residues. Germline values: CDR1 SGHTA, CDR2 FQGNSA. V lost 5 bases to trimming and J lost 3 bases; unmatched junction nucleotides: 12. The CDR3 loop reads CASSADVGTGSYEQYF. The CDR3 bases are TGTGCCAGCAGCGCCGACGTGGGGACAGGAAGCTACGAGCAGTACTTC.

A remark on this clonotype: At one end, the junction sequence differs from germline, possibly due to a read error. The rearrangement joins TRBV20-1 to TRBJ2-7; 7 bases map to TRBD1. Looked up from germline, CDR1 is DFQATT and CDR2 is SNEGSKA (reference sequence). This CDR3 contains 16 residues. CDR3 in DNA: TGCTGTGCTAGAGACACAGGGGCTCCCCGCTCCTACGAGCAGTACTTC. The encoded protein is CCARDTGAPRSYEQYF.

This clonotype was detected only a few times. The rearrangement links TRBV5-1 to TRBJ1-1, with 9 bases identical to TRBD1. The ends lost 2 bases at V and 4 bases at J; junction bases unmatched: 9. Germline lookup yields CDR1 SGHRS and CDR2 YFSETQ. The CDR3 is 16 residues long. CDR3 residues: CASSFTGTGTRTEAFF. The CDR3 DNA follows: TGCGCCAGCAGCTTCACCGGGACAGGGACTCGCACTGAAGCTTTCTTT.

The chain combines TRBV6-2 or TRBV6-3 with TRBJ2-7; D gene unclear. Germline-derived CDR1 and CDR2 are MNHEY and SVGEGT. Trimming left V 8 bases short and J 3 bases short, with 14 bases between. The CDR3 sequence is 13 residues long. DNA for the CDR3: TGTGCCAGCTGCTCTGGCGGCTTCTACGAGCAGTACTTC. Protein: CASCSGGFYEQYF.

This clonotype was found a few times. The rearrangement uses TRBV5-1 and TRBJ2-2; D might be TRBD2 (5 bases). CDR1 is SGHRS, CDR2 YFSETQ, per germline. The length of the CDR3 is 16 residues. The germline V and J ends were trimmed by 1 base and 1 base, with 11 bases remaining between them. The CDR3 nucleotides are TGCGCCAGCAGCTTGAGCTTCCGGGAGAACACCGGGGAGCTGTTTTTT. Translating it yields CASSLSFRENTGELFF.

This chain uses TRBV6-5 with TRBJ2-3; 11 bases match TRBD2. J lost 3 bases, V lost 6 bases, and 8 bases had no gene match. The CDR3 length is 16 residues. Germline lookup yields CDR1 MNHEY and CDR2 SVGAGI. The CDR3 region is CASRLLAGVNTDTQYF. The CDR3 DNA reads TGTGCCAGCAGGTTACTAGCGGGGGTTAATACAGATACGCAGTATTTT.

This clonotype was seen more than once but under ten times. The chain links TRBV6-5 to TRBJ2-5; possible D gene TRBD1, 6 bases. The CDR3 is made up of 12 amino acids. Trimming left V 6 bases short and J 4 bases short, with 9 bases between. In germline, CDR1 is MNHEY, CDR2 SVGAGI. The CDR3 coding sequence is TGTGCCAGCAGCCACAGGGCAGAGACCCAGTACTTC. Translation: CASSHRAETQYF.

This clonotype showed up just a few times. This sequence joins TRBV9 and TRBJ2-1; the match to TRBD1 covers 9 bases. The CDR3 consists of 16 residues. Trimming at V came to 4 bases and at J to 8 bases, leaving 13 bases not matched to a gene. Per germline, CDR1 SGDLS and CDR2 YYNGEE. The DNA for the CDR3 is TGTGCCAGCAGCCGAAACCCGGGACAGGGTTTCGATGAGCAGTTCTTC. This codes for CASSRNPGQGFDEQFF.

The chain employs TRBV2 and TRBJ2-2; D is undetermined. This CDR3 comprises 16 residues. Germline CDR1 SNHLY, CDR2 FYNNEI. The germline V and J ends were trimmed by 1 base and 1 base, with 10 bases remaining between them. CDR3 sequence reads: CASSEVEQMNTGELFF. The CDR3 bases are TGTGCCAGCAGTGAAGTCGAACAAATGAACACCGGGGAGCTGTTTTTT.

The V call is TRBV18, the J call TRBJ2-1; TRBD2 matches 7 bases. The CDR3 extends over 18 amino acids. V trimming: 0 bases; J trimming: 6 bases; junction bases outside the gene matches: 14. Germline V gives CDR1 KGHSH, CDR2 LQKENI. CDR3 in amino acids: CASSPPNQGLAEFNEQFF. Here the CDR3 DNA reads TGTGCCAGCTCACCACCGAACCAAGGCCTAGCGGAATTCAATGAGCAGTTCTTC.

This clonotype was observed once. This chain connects TRBV12-3 or TRBV12-4 to TRBJ2-3, with unresolved D. CDR3 length equals 14 residues. Trimming shortened V by 0 bases and J by 2 bases, and 6 bases separated the two germline ends. CDR3 region: CASSLAHNTDTQYF. CDR3 sequence (DNA): TGTGCCAGCAGTTTAGCGCACAACACAGATACGCAGTATTTT.

This clonotype was detected a few times. DNA for the CDR3: TGCGCCAGCAGCTTGCGGGACAGGGGATACTCTGGGGCCAACGTCCTGACTTTC. Protein: CASSLRDRGYSGANVLTF. The rearrangement joins TRBV5-1 to TRBJ2-6; 10 nucleotides match TRBD1. Germline CDR1 and CDR2: SGHRS and YFSETQ. The V gene end was trimmed by 1 base and the J gene end by 0 bases; junction bases not matched to a gene: 4. This CDR3 comprises 18 residues.

CDR3 coding DNA: TGTGCCACCAGTGATAGGGACTGGAACAATGAGCAGTTCTTC. Amino acid sequence: CATSDRDWNNEQFF. V is TRBV24-1 and J is TRBJ2-1; tentative D call: TRBD2 (6 bases). This CDR3 region has 14 residues. The V gene lost 3 bases and the J gene lost 5 bases, with 10 bases spanning the gap. Looked up from germline, CDR1 is KGHDR and CDR2 is SFDVKD.

V and J are TRBV6-2 or TRBV6-3 and TRBJ2-5; no firm D call. Deletions cut 6 bases from V and 2 bases from J, with 10 bases between. CDR1 and CDR2 from the germline V gene are MNHEY and SVGEGT. CDR3 length: 13 residues. Here the CDR3 DNA reads TGTGCCAGCAGCGTGGTCCTTCAAGAGACCCAGTACTTC. This gives the protein CASSVVLQETQYF.

This chain connects TRBV11-2 to TRBJ2-1, with 9 positions matching TRBD2. V dropped 4 bases and J dropped 0; count of bases not matched to a gene: 13. This CDR3 has 19 amino acids. The germline CDR1 and CDR2 sequences are SGHAT and FQNNGV. DNA of the CDR3: TGTGCCAGCAGCTCTGGACCCCTAGCGGGGTCTAGCTCCTACAATGAGCAGTTCTTC. Translated, it gives CASSSGPLAGSSSYNEQFF.

This clonotype turned up a few times. The rearrangement links TRBV10-3 to TRBJ2-4, with TRBD1 matching 10 bases. V lost 6 bases and J lost 3; bases outside the gene matches: 8. The CDR3 contains 16 residues. Germline V gene data show CDR1 as ENHRY and CDR2 as SYGVKD. CDR3 residues: CAISQTGGDGKNIQYF. CDR3 in DNA: TGTGCCATCAGCCAGACAGGGGGCGACGGCAAAAACATTCAGTACTTC.

This clonotype has more than one count but fewer than ten. V gene TRBV20-1 combines with J gene TRBJ2-5; D is unclear. There are 14 residues in the CDR3. Trimming stripped 2 bases from V and 2 bases from J, with 12 bases between. Germline V gene data show CDR1 as DFQATT and CDR2 as SNEGSKA (reference sequence). CDR3 sequence (DNA): TGCAGTGCTAGATGGCCGGGTAAACAAGAGACCCAGTACTTC. This encodes CSARWPGKQETQYF.

This clonotype turned up a few times. The chain combines TRBV28 with TRBJ1-5, with D perhaps TRBD1 (5 bases). The germline V gene has CDR1 MDHEN and CDR2 SYDVKM. V lost 5 bases and J lost 5, with 16 bases in between. The CDR3 totals 15 residues. The CDR3, as DNA: TGTGCCAGCAGTGTACGGGGTCGGGGCGATCAGCCCCAGCATTTT. This codes for CASSVRGRGDQPQHF.

This clonotype was recorded at least ten times. One junction end disagrees with the germline gene, perhaps due to a read error. J is TRBJ2-7 and V is TRBV29-1; 10 bases line up with TRBD1. Germline CDR1 SQVTM, CDR2 ANQGSEA. This CDR3 has 14 residues. In DNA, the CDR3 is TGCAGCGTTGTGAGGGACAGGGGCTCCAACGAGCAGTACTTC. This gives the protein CSVVRDRGSNEQYF.

The V call is TRBV5-6, the J call TRBJ2-1; 9 positions agree with TRBD1. The germline gives CDR1 SGHDT, CDR2 YYEEEE. V trimming: 4 bases; J trimming: 5 bases; junction bases outside the gene matches: 13. The CDR3 is 17 amino acids. The CDR3 DNA reads as TGTGCCAGCAGCGGGAGCTACGGGACAGGGTTGAACAATGAGCAGTTCTTC. Its protein product is CASSGSYGTGLNNEQFF.

In this sample, this clonotype turned up many times. The V gene is TRBV6-5, the J gene TRBJ1-5; D gene ambiguous. Between the trimmed V and J ends, which lost 2 bases and 6 bases, there was a span of 8 bases. The CDR3 covers 13 residues. Germline V gives CDR1 MNHEY, CDR2 SVGAGI. CDR3 in amino acids: CASSYAASQPQHF. The CDR3 DNA reads TGTGCCAGCAGTTACGCAGCTAGTCAGCCCCAGCATTTT.